This TCR beta chain was sequenced in a study of T cells in Graves' hyperthyroidism and ophthalmopathy. CDR1 and CDR2 (germline): MNHEY, SMNVEV (reference sequence). This CDR3 contains 14 residues. Between the trimmed V and J ends, which lost 4 bases and 4 bases, there was a span of 13 bases. TCR beta CDR3 regions were amplified from RNA. First-round RT-PCR with HTBI primers amplified the TCR CDR3 region. TCRdb processed the multiplex PCR reads anew with MiXCR; each CDR3 protein has one entry. Found here are 690,000 or so distinct CDR3 sequences, around 20% of them singletons; the top ten hold around 17%.

The gene calls are TRBV27 and TRBJ1-1; unclear D gene. The source material was blood. The receptor comes from a woman between 50 and 59 years old with Graves' hyperthyroidism that later progressed to Graves' ophthalmopathy. The CDR3 reads CASSSSPQGTEAFF. The CDR3 DNA is TGTGCCAGCAGTTCCTCCCCCCAAGGCACTGAAGCTTTCTTT.